This T cell receptor beta chain was retrieved from a study of blood T cell repertoires in COVID-19. Turning to the study itself: Sample material is recorded as cDNA or gDNA derived from T cells, B-cell-depleted T cells, or PBMCs.

Authors' analysis steps: Nucleated cell counts were estimated from reference gene primer amplification. Generated by immunoSEQ multiplex PCR, the TCRdb table keeps only in-frame clones and is missing some. V and J calls and clone size are those listed in that table; D and trimming were worked out from the DNA. The sample carries 300,000 to 350,000 clones, approximately 90% recorded once. The V and J ends lost 5 bases and 0 bases, in that order; junction bases with no gene match: 3. This CDR3 region has 15 residues. CDR1 is SGHTA, CDR2 FQGTGA, per germline. The material sequenced was PBMCs or T cells enriched from blood (not recorded which). The chain has TRBV7-3 and TRBJ2-3; 9 bases align to TRBD2. The clonotype originates from a woman in her twenties or thirties who had been exposed to COVID-19. CDR3 bases: TGTGCCAGCAGCCTTGGACTAGCGAGCACAGATACGCAGTATTTT. Protein sequence: CASSLGLASTDTQYF.